This T cell receptor beta chain originates from a study of CD8+ T cells in alopecia areata. After isolation, RNA underwent reverse transcription to generate cDNA as the sequencing template. The table came from immunoSEQ multiplex PCR; TCRdb's copy has only in-frame clones and leaves some out. The sample lists more than 200,000 clones; 67% were seen once. Trimming left V 3 bases short and J 5 bases short, with 14 bases between. The CDR3 covers 13 residues. Germline V CDR1 and CDR2: SQVTM, ANQGSEA. The specimen comprised CD4+ T cells sorted from blood, sampled at week 0. The chain is built from TRBV29-1 and TRBJ2-7, with D possibly being TRBD1 (6 bases). The sequence came from a human donor with alopecia areata. The CDR3 sequence: CSVDWGRRNEQYF. The CDR3 nucleotides read TGCAGCGTTGACTGGGGGCGCAGGAACGAGCAGTACTTC.